The entry below describes one T cell receptor beta chain. This record comes from a study of blood T cell repertoires in COVID-19. On the study more broadly: Acute and convalescent COVID-19 samples came from the United States, Italy and Spain. Nucleic acid was either cDNA or gDNA, and it came from T cells, B-cell-depleted T cells, or PBMCs.

As handled by the study authors: By means of reference gene primer amplification, nucleated cell counts were estimated. Measured with immunoSEQ multiplex PCR; TCRdb has only the in-frame clones, and not every one. Clone size and V and J calls were adopted from that table, with D and trimming inferred from the DNA. Here the sample spans around 100,000 clones, about nine tenths being singletons. CDR1 and CDR2 from the germline V gene are MNHEY and SMNVEV (reference sequence). V lost 5 bases and J 6 bases, leaving 9 bases between the germline ends. CDR3 length equals 12 residues. This clonotype was sampled from a woman older than 75 in a cohort sampled during active COVID-19. Sequencing used peripheral blood. This chain joins TRBV27 and TRBJ2-3; the D is unclear. CDR3 region: CASSPQTDTQYF. CDR3 coding DNA: TGTGCCAGCAGTCCACAAACGGATACGCAGTATTTT.